This T cell receptor (beta chain) was captured in a study of T-cell memory formation after mild COVID-19. Study-level background: For the most part, TCR clusters were specific to one donor.

This clonotype was observed a handful of times. What it binds is not known. Trimming left V 4 bases short and J 0 bases short, with 14 bases between. This CDR3 contains 15 residues. Germline assignment: CDR1 SQVTM and CDR2 ANQGSEA. Study-wide points: Day 15 to 85 contractors were CD4/CD8 balanced; later expanders leaned CD4+. Second-wave clones peaking on day 37 lacked confirmed SARS-CoV-2 specificity.

UMIs and sample barcodes were carried by the TCR alpha and TCR beta cDNA libraries that 5'RACE produced using constant-segment primers. In TCRdb, the 5' RACE reads were re-called with MiXCR into one record per CDR3 protein. The table records approximately 560,000 distinct CDR3 sequences, around a sixth of them present only once. This chain uses TRBV29-1 with TRBJ2-3, with D perhaps TRBD2 (5 bases). The source is an adult woman who had mild COVID-19 (a few samples of this study predate the infection). Cell type and time point are not known. Sequencing was carried out using PBMCs or a T cell subset sorted from them (not recorded which). CDR3 sequence reads: CSVARARGSTDTQYF. The CDR3 region has the DNA TGCAGCGTTGCCCGGGCCCGAGGGAGCACAGATACGCAGTATTTT.